This T cell receptor beta chain was found in a study of spatial heterogeneity in lung cancer. V dropped 5 bases and J dropped 4; count of bases not matched to a gene: 4. CDR3 size: 13 residues. TCRdb itself ran the 5' RACE reads through MiXCR, one entry per CDR3 protein. Of about 56,000 distinct CDR3 sequences detected, 7.5% to 8.5% appear once; the ten largest clones hold approximately 16%. The time point: sample taken at primary tumor resection. Material for sequencing was whole RNA from tumor, nontumor lung or frozen PBMC, left unsorted. There are a few counts of this clonotype. The sequence was obtained from a female donor with early-stage non-small cell lung cancer. The V gene is TRBV12-3 or TRBV12-4, the J gene TRBJ1-1; 7 bases line up with TRBD1. Here the sequenced sample was PBMCs, taken at surgery. The CDR3 DNA is TGTGCCAGCAGTAAGGGACAGTTCACTGAAGCTTTCTTT. Protein: CASSKGQFTEAFF.